The clone carrying this T cell receptor beta chain was counted at least ten times. The source of the sample is a study of early T cells in non-severe SARS-CoV-2 infection. This CDR3 has 17 amino acids. Germline V CDR1 and CDR2: LGHNA, YSLEER. Trimming cost V 1 base and J 7 bases; bases outside gene matches: 10. Researchers attached unique molecular identifiers to individual cDNA molecules. TCRdb analysed the 5' RACE reads with MiXCR anew, one entry per CDR3 protein. The sample has 37,000 or so distinct CDR3 sequences; 6.3% are singletons. This rearrangement joins TRBV4-3 to TRBJ2-2; TRBD1 aligns across 9 bases. Specimen: whole blood. This clonotype was obtained from an adult who was a healthcare worker with PCR-confirmed SARS-CoV-2 infection or an uninfected control (not recorded which). CDR3 loop: CASSQGTGTGFLGELFF. The CDR3 nucleotides read TGCGCCAGCAGCCAAGGAACCGGGACAGGGTTTCTCGGGGAGCTGTTTTTT.